This T cell receptor (beta chain) comes out of a study of cytomegalovirus exposure and HLA in healthy donors. Study outcomes and limitations: A later analysis appeared to link common viral pathogens to several of the most significant clusters. A missense variant in DCLRE1C was later tied to TCR beta V- and J-gene trimming.

This clone was found a few times. What it binds is unknown. Compared with germline, one end of the junction differs, possibly owing to a read error. CDR1 SEHNR and CDR2 FQNEAQ come from the germline V gene (reference sequence). The CDR3 extends over 12 amino acids. The PCR used 60 Vbeta and 13 Jbeta primers. In the authors' workflow: Roughly 11 million of the 60 million to 90 million unique TCR beta chains counted in a later analysis were shared. Repertoires were generated with immunoSEQ multiplex PCR, while TCRdb's copy carries only in-frame clones and drops some. V, J and clone size are taken as reported in that table, and D and trimming were inferred from the DNA itself. The sample lists approximately 71,000 clones, about two thirds seen once, with about 12% in the top ten.

The receptor was derived from a woman between 40 and 55 years old in good health and CMV-seropositive. Sequenced input: PBMCs. The gene calls are TRBV7-9 and TRBJ2-7; no clear D. CDR3 DNA: TGTTCCAGCAGCTTGTCAGGTTACGAGCAGTACTTC. Its translation is CSSSLSGYEQYF.